These 14 T cell receptor beta chains were all obtained from the same sample, sequenced in a study of T cell repertoires in cytomegalovirus infection. TCRdb fed the reads into MiXCR, producing one record per CDR3 protein. There are around 280,000 distinct CDR3 sequences in the sample; around 10% occur only once, and about 2.3% lies in the top ten. Sequenced sample: PBMCs. The receptors derive from a human donor in good health (CMV status not recorded). Some clones in this sample may be carry-over from other donors' samples.

This clonotype was found many times. This chain links TRBV27 with TRBJ2-6; no reliable D call. Germline V lookup: CDR1 MNHEY, CDR2 SMNVEV (reference sequence). This CDR3 comprises 15 residues. Deletions cut 2 bases from V and 0 bases from J, with 5 bases between. The CDR3 spells CASSLIASGANVLTF. Here the CDR3 DNA reads TGTGCCAGCAGTTTAATAGCCTCTGGGGCCAACGTCCTGACTTTC.

This clonotype was seen many times. This chain uses TRBV6-2 or TRBV6-3 with TRBJ2-1; D is perhaps TRBD1 (5 bases). Germline CDR1 reads MNHEY; CDR2 reads SVGEGT. V was cut by 5 bases and J by 7 bases, with 9 bases left in between. This CDR3 has 12 amino acids. The chain's CDR3 is CASSLPGNEQFF. Written as DNA, the CDR3 is TGTGCCAGCAGTCTCCCAGGGAATGAGCAGTTCTTC.

The J gene is TRBJ2-5, the V gene TRBV9; TRBD1 matches 7 bases. V dropped 2 bases and J dropped 5; count of bases not matched to a gene: 9. Germline V lookup: CDR1 SGDLS, CDR2 YYNGEE. The CDR3 is made up of 15 amino acids. The CDR3 sequence is CASSVHRGREETQYF. In nucleotides, the CDR3 is TGTGCCAGCAGCGTCCACAGGGGAAGAGAGGAGACCCAGTACTTC. The whole variable domain, filled in from reference TRBV9 and TRBJ2-5, reads DSGVTQTPKHLITATGQRVTLRCSPRSGDLSVYWYQQSLDQGLQFLIQYYNGEERAKGNILERFSAQQFPDLHSELNLSSLELGDSALYFCASSVHRGREETQYFGPGTRLLVL.

In this sample, this clonotype turned up many times. V is TRBV13 and J is TRBJ1-5; tentative D call: TRBD1 (6 bases). Between the trimmed V and J ends, which lost 4 bases and 2 bases, there was a span of 12 bases. Germline V gives CDR1 PRHDT, CDR2 FYEKMQ (reference sequence). The CDR3 is 15 amino acids. CDR3 DNA sequence: TGTGCCAGCAGCTGGGGGCGGGGACGCAATCAGCCCCAGCATTTT. Translated: CASSWGRGRNQPQHF.

This clonotype has at least ten counts. Written as DNA, the CDR3 is TGTGCCAGCAGCTTCCGGACAGGCCTAGGGCTCCGCAGGAACACTGAAGCTTTCTTT. Its protein is CASSFRTGLGLRRNTEAFF. The chain recombines TRBV7-8 with TRBJ1-1, with 7 bases identical to TRBD1. The CDR3 runs to 19 residues. Trimming at V came to 3 bases and at J to 1 base, leaving 17 bases not matched to a gene. CDR1 SGHVS and CDR2 FQNEAQ come from the germline V gene.

The genes are TRBV5-1 and TRBJ1-1; no clear D gene. V was clipped by 1 base and J by 2 bases, with 12 bases between them. Germline CDR1 and CDR2: SGHRS and YFSETQ. This CDR3 is built from 15 residues. The CDR3: CASSLSVGPNTEAFF. Written as DNA, the CDR3 is TGCGCCAGCAGCTTGAGTGTAGGACCAAACACTGAAGCTTTCTTT. Based on the CDR3 plus reference TRBV5-1 and TRBJ1-1, the full variable domain is KAGVTQTPRYLIKTRGQQVTLSCSPISGHRSVSWYQQTPGQGLQFLFEYFSETQRNKGNFPGRFSGRQFSNSRSEMNVSTLELGDSALYLCASSLSVGPNTEAFFGQGTRLTVV.

The rearrangement uses TRBV4-1 and TRBJ2-7; 11 bases are shared with TRBD2. With 4 bases clipped from V and 8 bases from J, the junction kept 16 bases outside the gene matches. There are 17 residues in the CDR3. Germline lookup yields CDR1 MGHRA and CDR2 YSYEKL. CDR3 DNA sequence: TGCGCCAGCAGCCCAACCTCCGGGACTAGCGGCGCCCGGCAGCAGTACTTC. It is translated as CASSPTSGTSGARQQYF.

This clonotype was found many times. The chain combines TRBV20-1 with TRBJ1-1; D remains unclear. Trimming shortened V by 2 bases and J by 1 base, and 17 bases separated the two germline ends. The CDR3 is 16 amino acids. From germline, CDR1 is DFQATT and CDR2 SNEGSKA (reference sequence). CDR3 DNA sequence: TGCAGTGCTAGACACGGCAGGACGGACCCGAACACTGAAGCTTTCTTT. This sequence encodes CSARHGRTDPNTEAFF.

This clonotype was seen ten or more times. V is TRBV6-1 and J is TRBJ2-1, with D perhaps matching TRBD2 (6 bases). This CDR3 spans 12 amino acids. V lost 6 bases to trimming and J lost 7 bases, with 10 bases between them. Germline V gives CDR1 MNHNS, CDR2 SASEGT. In DNA form, the CDR3 reads TGTGCCAGCAGAGGCGGGGCAAATGAGCAGTTCTTC. Protein: CASRGGANEQFF.

This clonotype was seen repeatedly, ten times or more. The rearrangement links TRBV20-1 to TRBJ2-5; 9 bases line up with TRBD2. This CDR3 has 13 amino acids. Germline V gives CDR1 DFQATT, CDR2 SNEGSKA (reference sequence). The V and J ends lost 5 bases and 5 bases, in that order; junction bases with no gene match: 6. CDR3 bases: TGCAGTGCTCGGCCTAGCGGGGAGGAGACCCAGTACTTC. It is translated as CSARPSGEETQYF.

This clonotype was counted at least ten times. The genes are TRBV10-3 and TRBJ1-1; D remains ambiguous. Trimming left V 0 bases short and J 2 bases short, with 7 bases between. CDR1 is ENHRY and CDR2 is SYGVKD in the germline V gene. The CDR3 is 14 residues long. CDR3 residues: CAISESGGNTEAFF. Written as DNA, the CDR3 is TGTGCCATCAGTGAGTCGGGCGGTAACACTGAAGCTTTCTTT.

The chain uses TRBV29-1 and TRBJ2-3; 7 positions agree with TRBD2. Per germline, CDR1 SQVTM and CDR2 ANQGSEA. The V gene end was trimmed by 1 base and the J gene end by 6 bases; junction bases not matched to a gene: 10. The CDR3 is 15 residues long. The CDR3 bases are TGCAGCGTTGAAGTGCCTCGGGGGGAGCTGGATACGCAGTATTTT. Encoded protein: CSVEVPRGELDTQYF.

The rearrangement uses TRBV20-1 and TRBJ2-5; tentatively, D is TRBD2 (7 bases). Trimming shortened V by 0 bases and J by 5 bases, and 19 bases separated the two germline ends. Germline CDR1 and CDR2: DFQATT and SNEGSKA (reference sequence). The CDR3 has 16 residues. For the CDR3, the DNA is TGCAGTGCTAGAGATCCTGCGGGGGCAACGATGGAGACCCAGTACTTC. It specifies CSARDPAGATMETQYF.

This clonotype was counted between two and nine times. This chain connects TRBV29-1 to TRBJ1-4; tentative D call: TRBD1 (6 bases). Germline V lookup: CDR1 SQVTM, CDR2 ANQGSEA. V was shortened by 5 bases and J by 8 bases, with 12 bases between the two germline ends. The CDR3 runs 12 residues. CDR3 coding DNA: TGCAGCGTTTTCGGGGGCGGAGAAAAACTGTTTTTT. This gives the protein CSVFGGGEKLFF.